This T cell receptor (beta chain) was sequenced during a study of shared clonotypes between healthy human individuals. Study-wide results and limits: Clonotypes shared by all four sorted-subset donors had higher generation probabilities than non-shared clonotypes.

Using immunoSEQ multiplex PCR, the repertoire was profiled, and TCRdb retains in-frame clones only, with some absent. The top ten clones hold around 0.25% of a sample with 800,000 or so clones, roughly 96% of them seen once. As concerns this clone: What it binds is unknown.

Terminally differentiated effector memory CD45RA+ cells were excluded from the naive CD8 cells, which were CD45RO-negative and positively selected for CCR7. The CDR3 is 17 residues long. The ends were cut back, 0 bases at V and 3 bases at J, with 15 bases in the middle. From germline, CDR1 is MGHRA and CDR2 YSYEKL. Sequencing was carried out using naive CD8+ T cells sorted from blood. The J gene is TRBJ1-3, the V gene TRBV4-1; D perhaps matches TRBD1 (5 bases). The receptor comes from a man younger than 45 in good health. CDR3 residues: CASSQDEGALDGNTIYF. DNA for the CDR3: TGCGCCAGCAGCCAAGATGAAGGGGCGCTGGATGGAAACACCATATATTTT.